These 27 T cell receptor beta chains were all obtained from the same sample, sequenced in a study of T cell responses to AZD1222 COVID-19 vaccine (dated by TCRdb to the early 2020s). The library came from the immunoSEQ multiplex PCR assay. Here the immuneACCESS table is served through TCRdb, limited to in-frame sequences with V and J called. Missing clones are a known gap in these copies; in checked studies unresolved V genes cover under half, and the rest lacks a known reason. This sample lists 40,000 to 55,000 clones; 70% to 90% were detected once. Of the sample, about 1.1% is held by the ten largest clones. The time point label, as the study defines it: about 28 days (+/-7) after the second vaccine dose. The input for sequencing was peripheral blood, taken 28 days after the second AZD1222 dose. These receptors all stem from an adult who received the AZD1222 COVID-19 vaccine.

The J gene is TRBJ2-2, the V gene TRBV4-1, with 12 bases aligning to TRBD2. The CDR3 length is 18 residues. V lost 0 bases and J lost 6; bases outside the gene matches: 8. In germline, CDR1 is MGHRA, CDR2 YSYEKL. The CDR3 sequence: CASSQDWLAGGRAGELFF. CDR3 in DNA: TGCGCCAGCAGCCAAGATTGGCTAGCGGGAGGGCGCGCCGGGGAGCTGTTTTTT.

The V gene is TRBV5-1, the J gene TRBJ2-3; 7 nucleotides match TRBD2. After removal of 3 bases from V and 3 bases from J, the junction contained 7 bases not matched to a gene. Germline-derived CDR1 and CDR2 are SGHRS and YFSETQ. The CDR3 is made up of 15 amino acids. CDR3 region: CASSWPAGRTDTQYF. Here the CDR3 DNA reads TGCGCCAGCAGCTGGCCAGCGGGACGGACAGATACGCAGTATTTT.

This sequence joins TRBV7-2 and TRBJ2-7, with 10 bases fitting TRBD2. The germline CDR1 and CDR2 sequences are SGHTA and FQGNSA. V was clipped by 4 bases and J by 3 bases; unmatched bases: 9. The CDR3 has 16 amino acids. This CDR3 is CASSSLTSGTVYEQYF. Here the CDR3 DNA reads TGTGCCAGCAGCTCGCTAACTAGCGGGACCGTCTACGAGCAGTACTTC.

This clone turned up a few times. The chain joins TRBV19 to TRBJ1-1; D is unclear. CDR1 is LNHDA, CDR2 SQIVND, per germline (reference sequence). CDR3 size: 11 residues. Trimming left V 7 bases short and J 1 base short, with 4 bases between. CDR3 residues: CASTRNTEAFF. CDR3 DNA sequence: TGTGCCAGTACCCGGAACACTGAAGCTTTCTTT.

The CDR3 coding sequence is TGCGCCAGCAGCTTGTCAATTGGGACTAGCGGGAGTGAGCAGTTCTTC. Translation gives CASSLSIGTSGSEQFF. The genes are TRBV5-1 and TRBJ2-1; 14 bases agree with TRBD2. Germline assignment: CDR1 SGHRS and CDR2 YFSETQ. The ends lost 1 base at V and 9 bases at J; junction bases unmatched: 6. The CDR3 spans 16 residues. Variable domain in full (rest from reference TRBV5-1 and TRBJ2-1): KAGVTQTPRYLIKTRGQQVTLSCSPISGHRSVSWYQQTPGQGLQFLFEYFSETQRNKGNFPGRFSGRQFSNSRSEMNVSTLELGDSALYLCASSLSIGTSGSEQFFGPGTRLTVL.

This chain joins TRBV18 and TRBJ1-1, with D possibly being TRBD1 (5 bases). The CDR3 totals 13 residues. Germline V CDR1 and CDR2: KGHSH, LQKENI. Trimming stripped 5 bases from V and 0 bases from J, with 7 bases between. CDR3: CASSSDMNTEAFF. The CDR3, as DNA: TGTGCCAGCTCATCGGACATGAACACTGAAGCTTTCTTT.

The chain couples TRBV27 to TRBJ2-1, with D perhaps TRBD1 or TRBD2 (6 bases each). The germline V gene has CDR1 MNHEY and CDR2 SMNVEV (reference sequence). This CDR3 has 15 residues. Trimming left V 5 bases short and J 4 bases short, with 15 bases between. This CDR3 is CASSLGRGPYNEQFF. The CDR3 DNA reads as TGTGCCAGCAGTCTAGGACGGGGGCCTTACAATGAGCAGTTCTTC.

J is TRBJ2-7 and V is TRBV18, with TRBD1 matching 8 bases. The CDR3 spans 16 residues. Germline V gene sequence: CDR1 KGHSH, CDR2 LQKENI. J lost 6 bases, V lost 2 bases, and 12 bases had no gene match. DNA of the CDR3: TGTGCCAGCTCACCAACGACAGGGGCTGTTCTAGTCGAGCAGTACTTC. This codes for CASSPTTGAVLVEQYF.

The rearrangement links TRBV19 to TRBJ2-7; D is possibly TRBD1 (7 bases). The germline V gene has CDR1 LNHDA and CDR2 SQIVND (reference sequence). Trimming took 5 bases from V and 7 from J, leaving 18 bases between them. The CDR3 consists of 14 residues. The chain's CDR3 is CASSVQGFAGEQYF. The CDR3 DNA follows: TGTGCCAGTAGTGTACAGGGGTTTGCGGGAGAGCAGTACTTC.

The chain couples TRBV5-1 to TRBJ2-7; 10 bases align to TRBD1. The V segment lost 2 bases and the J segment 5 bases; nucleotides outside the gene matches: 4. Germline V gene data show CDR1 as SGHRS and CDR2 as YFSETQ. This CDR3 contains 14 residues. CDR3 residues: CASSFSTGGDEQYF. The CDR3 bases are TGCGCCAGCAGCTTCTCGACAGGGGGCGACGAGCAGTACTTC.

The J gene is TRBJ1-2, the V gene TRBV5-8; perhaps TRBD1 as D (5 bases). The V and J ends lost 2 bases and 4 bases respectively, with 12 bases between them. CDR1 SGHTS and CDR2 YDEGEE come from the germline V gene. CDR3 length: 14 residues. The CDR3 sequence: CASSFTGPGYGYTF. The CDR3 DNA sequence: TGTGCCAGCAGCTTCACGGGGCCGGGCTATGGCTACACCTTC.

The chain is built from TRBV6-2 or TRBV6-3 and TRBJ1-4, with D possibly being TRBD1 (5 bases). The CDR3 length is 17 residues. Trimming cost V 2 bases and J 0 bases, with 13 bases left between them. CDR1 is MNHEY and CDR2 is SVGEGT in the germline V gene. CDR3 sequence (DNA): TGTGCCAGCAGTTACCTCCTACAGGCAACAACTAATGAAAAACTGTTTTTT. Amino acids: CASSYLLQATTNEKLFF.

The chain joins TRBV7-2 to TRBJ2-3; no firm D call. CDR3 length equals 15 residues. Looked up from germline, CDR1 is SGHTA and CDR2 is FQGNSA. V was pared by 7 bases and J by 4 bases, with 18 bases between. In DNA, the CDR3 is TGTGCCAGCAACAAGGTGGGCCCCTCCCCAGATACGCAGTATTTT. Translated, it gives CASNKVGPSPDTQYF.

Of note for this clone: A junction boundary mismatches the germline segment, possibly from a read error. The chain recombines TRBV6-2 or TRBV6-3 with TRBJ1-5; D is unresolved. The V gene's germline CDR1 is MNHEY and CDR2 SVGEGT. The CDR3 is 13 residues long. This CDR3 reads CASSLRQDQPRHF. CDR3 DNA: TGTGCCAGCAGTTTACGCCAGGATCAGCCCCGGCATTTT.

This chain joins TRBV9 and TRBJ2-3; no clear D. The CDR3 is 16 amino acids. Per germline, CDR1 SGDLS and CDR2 YYNGEE. Trimming stripped 4 bases from V and 5 bases from J, with 20 bases between. The CDR3, as DNA: TGTGCCAGCAGCCTTCACCCGGGTCTCGAAGGAGATACGCAGTATTTT. It encodes CASSLHPGLEGDTQYF.

The gene calls are TRBV3-1 (or the pseudogene TRBV3-2) and TRBJ2-1, with unresolved D. Deletions cut 4 bases from V and 1 base from J, with 11 bases between. This CDR3 is 15 amino acids long. Germline values: CDR1 LGHDT, CDR2 YNNKEL (reference sequence). The CDR3, as DNA: TGTGCCAGCAGCCTCCGAACCACATCCTACAATGAGCAGTTCTTC. This codes for CASSLRTTSYNEQFF.

CDR3 loop: CASSFGISYNEQFF. The CDR3 DNA follows: TGTGCCAGCAGTTTCGGGATTTCCTACAATGAGCAGTTCTTC. This rearrangement joins TRBV27 to TRBJ2-1; tentatively, D is TRBD2 (5 bases). Between the trimmed V and J ends, which lost 3 bases and 1 base, there was a span of 7 bases. Per the germline V gene, CDR1 is MNHEY and CDR2 is SMNVEV (reference sequence). The CDR3 runs to 14 residues.

This clone was detected only once. The chain links TRBV5-1 to TRBJ1-1, with 7 bases identical to TRBD1. V lost 0 bases, J lost 2 bases, and 7 bases stayed unmatched. Germline CDR1 is SGHRS and CDR2 is YFSETQ. The CDR3 length is 16 residues. CDR3 DNA sequence: TGCGCCAGCAGCTTGGGACAGGGAGGGTCAAACACTGAAGCTTTCTTT. Its protein product is CASSLGQGGSNTEAFF.

This clone was counted once. The chain links TRBV4-3 to TRBJ2-1; D remains ambiguous. There are 14 residues in the CDR3. Trimming left V 4 bases short and J 3 bases short, with 10 bases between. CDR1 LGHNA and CDR2 YSLEER come from the germline V gene. CDR3 DNA sequence: TGCGCCAGCAGCCTGGAAAGGGACTACAATGAGCAGTTCTTC. Its translation is CASSLERDYNEQFF.

This clone was counted a single time. The chain recombines TRBV5-1 with TRBJ1-6; D unclear. Germline V CDR1 and CDR2: SGHRS, YFSETQ. The CDR3 spans 13 residues. The germline V and J ends were trimmed by 1 base and 9 bases, with 8 bases remaining between them. The CDR3 nucleotides are TGCGCCAGCAGCTTGTCCGGGTCTTCACCCCTCCACTTT. Protein sequence: CASSLSGSSPLHF.

Concerning this clone itself: The junction departs from the called germline gene at one end, perhaps through a read error. The genes are TRBV7-7 and TRBJ2-7, with D perhaps given as TRBD1 or TRBD2 (5 bases each). Germline V lookup: CDR1 SSHAT, CDR2 FNYEAQ (reference sequence). CDR3 size: 15 residues. DNA for the CDR3: TGTGCTAGCAGCTTAGCCCCAGAGGGGTCCACCGAGCAGTACTTC. This encodes CASSLAPEGSTEQYF.

The chain uses TRBV28 and TRBJ1-5; tentatively, D is TRBD1 (6 bases). Germline lookup yields CDR1 MDHEN and CDR2 SYDVKM. This CDR3 region has 16 residues. V was pared by 5 bases and J by 4 bases, with 18 bases between. The CDR3 DNA reads TGTGCCAGCAGTACCAGAGGGGGGGCGAATAATCAGCCCCAGCATTTT. Encoded protein: CASSTRGGANNQPQHF.

The gene calls are TRBV5-8 and TRBJ1-4, with 9 bases lining up with TRBD1. Germline V CDR1 and CDR2: SGHTS, YDEGEE. Unmatched junction bases numbered 7, after V lost 2 bases and J lost 8 bases. There are 15 residues in the CDR3. The CDR3 coding sequence is TGTGCCAGCAGCTTCTGGACAGGGGATCGGGAAAAACTGTTTTTT. Translation gives CASSFWTGDREKLFF.

A word on this clone: A junction boundary mismatches the germline segment, possibly from a read error. The chain combines TRBV20-1 with TRBJ1-5; the D gene is possibly TRBD1 (5 bases). The CDR3 sequence is 14 residues long. Germline values: CDR1 DFQATT, CDR2 SNEGSKA (reference sequence). The CDR3 region is CSASGDSNNRPQHF. The CDR3 DNA is TGCAGTGCTAGTGGTGACAGTAACAATCGGCCCCAGCATTTT.

The V and J genes are TRBV5-1 and TRBJ1-5, with 9 positions matching TRBD1. Germline V CDR1 and CDR2: SGHRS, YFSETQ. V lost 3 bases to trimming and J lost 2 bases; unmatched junction nucleotides: 3. The CDR3 is made up of 15 amino acids. The CDR3 region is CASSWGDRGNQPQHF. The CDR3 bases are TGCGCCAGCAGCTGGGGGGACAGGGGCAATCAGCCCCAGCATTTT.

The rearrangement links TRBV2 to TRBJ1-5; tentatively, D is TRBD1 (6 bases). This CDR3 comprises 14 residues. V was clipped by 4 bases and J by 5 bases, with 12 bases between them. Germline lookup yields CDR1 SNHLY and CDR2 FYNNEI. In DNA form, the CDR3 reads TGTGCCAGCAGTGCTTCGACAGGTTATCAGCCCCAGCATTTT. Translation gives CASSASTGYQPQHF.

The CDR3 spells CASSIDYRAKETQYF. CDR3 DNA: TGTGCCAGTAGTATAGATTATAGGGCAAAAGAGACCCAGTACTTC. This sequence joins TRBV19 and TRBJ2-5; D remains unclear. Trimming shortened V by 0 bases and J by 3 bases, and 11 bases separated the two germline ends. Germline V gene lookup returns CDR1 LNHDA and CDR2 SQIVND (reference sequence). The CDR3 covers 15 residues.